A selection of T cell receptor beta chains follows, all from one sample in a study of prognosis after radiotherapy for stage I lung cancer. TCRdb processed the multiplex PCR reads anew with MiXCR; each CDR3 protein has one entry. The data hold roughly 30,000 distinct CDR3 sequences, with nearly 35% observed a single time. The sequencing here drew on PBMCs, taken before or after stereotactic body radiation therapy (not recorded which). Receptors were obtained from a donor of 50 years or more with non-small cell lung cancer. Each CDR3 is given with its conserved first and last residue. D genes are given only for firm matches. Clone size is stated in some rows and not others, as once, few, many or a class when expanded.

d_call j_call v_call clone_size cdr3_nt cdr3_aa
TRBD2 TRBJ2-1 TRBV6-4 many TGTGCCAGCAGTGAGAGTGTAGCGGGAGGGCCAAGGTTGTTC CASSESVAGGPRLF
TRBD1 TRBJ1-5 TRBV6-1 few TGTGCCAGCAGGGCGACAGGGCAACCCCAGCATTTT CASRATGQPQHF
TRBD1 TRBJ1-5 TRBV19 . TGTGCAGGTAGTACTAGACAGGGTGGCAATCAGCCCCAGCATTTT CAGSTRQGGNQPQHF
. TRBJ1-1 TRBV12-3/TRBV12-4 many TGTGCCAGCAGTTCCTCCCCGGGGAACACTGAAGCTTTCTTT CASSSSPGNTEAFF
. TRBJ1-2 TRBV6-2/TRBV6-3 . TGTGCCAGCTCCCCTGGGGGATCCTATGGCTACACCTTC CASSPGGSYGYTF
. TRBJ2-1 TRBV4-1 many TGCGCCAGCAGCCAAGATCTGCAGGGGACATACAATGAGCAGTTCTTC CASSQDLQGTYNEQFF
. TRBJ1-2 TRBV28 . TGTGCCAGCAGACCTTTCGGGGATAAGGGCTACACCTTC CASRPFGDKGYTF
. TRBJ1-3 TRBV6-2/TRBV6-3 . TGTGCCAGCAGTAACCCGGGACTACTCTCTGGAAACACCATATATTTT CASSNPGLLSGNTIYF
. TRBJ2-7 TRBV28 many TGTGCCACCTTCTACCCCACACTAGGCGAGCAGTACTTC CATFYPTLGEQYF
. TRBJ2-3 TRBV5-5 . TGTGCCAGAAGTCGGCAGGGAACAGATACGCAGTATTTT CARSRQGTDTQYF